The source of this T cell receptor beta chain is a study of CD8+CD57+ T cells in acquired aplastic anemia. Study-level background: Mean yield of DNA from sorted CD4+ and CD8+ cells was 3 to 3.5 ug. Findings of the study overall: Patients and controls had CD8+ Simpson's diversity values that were not significantly distinct. It was found that some 31 CD8+ CDR3 sequences were shared between patients and controls.

Many counts were recorded for this clonotype. Its antigen remains unknown. Template material for TCR beta VDJ and CDR3 profiling consisted of genomic DNA. TCRdb re-called the reads through MiXCR, storing one row per CDR3 protein. The table includes about 43,000 distinct CDR3 sequences, less than 65% detected once. The germline CDR1 and CDR2 sequences are LGHNT and FRNRAP. This CDR3 region has 13 residues. Trimming removed 7 bases at V and 6 bases at J, with 13 bases between. Patients chosen for sequencing had CD8+CD57+ cells that had expanded, as shown by flow cytometry. Among the patients, all had severe acquired aplastic anemia.

The clonotype comes from a human donor with aplastic anemia. The rearrangement links TRBV12-5 to TRBJ2-1; D is perhaps TRBD1 (5 bases). Material for sequencing was sorted CD4+, CD8+, or CD8+CD57+ T cells (not recorded which) from PBMCs. CDR3 nucleotide sequence: TGTGCTAGTGCCCCAGCAGGGCTCAATGAGCAGTTCTTC. Its translation: CASAPAGLNEQFF.